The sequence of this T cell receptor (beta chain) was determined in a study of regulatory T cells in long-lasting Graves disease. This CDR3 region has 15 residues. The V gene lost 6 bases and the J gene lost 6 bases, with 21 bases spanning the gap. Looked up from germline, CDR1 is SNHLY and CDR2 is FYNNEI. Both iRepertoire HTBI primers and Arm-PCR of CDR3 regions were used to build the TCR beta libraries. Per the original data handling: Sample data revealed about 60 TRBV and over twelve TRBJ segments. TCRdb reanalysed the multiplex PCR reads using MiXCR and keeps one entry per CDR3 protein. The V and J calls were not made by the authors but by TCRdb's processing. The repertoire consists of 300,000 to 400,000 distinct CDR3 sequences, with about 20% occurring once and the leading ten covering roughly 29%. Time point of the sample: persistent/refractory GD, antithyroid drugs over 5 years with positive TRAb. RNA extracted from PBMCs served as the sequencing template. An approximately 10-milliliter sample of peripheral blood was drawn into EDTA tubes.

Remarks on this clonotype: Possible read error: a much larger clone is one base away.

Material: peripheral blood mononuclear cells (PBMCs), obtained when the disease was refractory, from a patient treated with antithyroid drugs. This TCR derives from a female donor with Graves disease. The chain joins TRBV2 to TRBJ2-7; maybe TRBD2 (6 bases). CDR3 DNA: TGTGCCAGCAGCCAAATAACGGGAGTGGTAAGCGAGCAGTACTTC. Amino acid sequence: CASSQITGVVSEQYF.